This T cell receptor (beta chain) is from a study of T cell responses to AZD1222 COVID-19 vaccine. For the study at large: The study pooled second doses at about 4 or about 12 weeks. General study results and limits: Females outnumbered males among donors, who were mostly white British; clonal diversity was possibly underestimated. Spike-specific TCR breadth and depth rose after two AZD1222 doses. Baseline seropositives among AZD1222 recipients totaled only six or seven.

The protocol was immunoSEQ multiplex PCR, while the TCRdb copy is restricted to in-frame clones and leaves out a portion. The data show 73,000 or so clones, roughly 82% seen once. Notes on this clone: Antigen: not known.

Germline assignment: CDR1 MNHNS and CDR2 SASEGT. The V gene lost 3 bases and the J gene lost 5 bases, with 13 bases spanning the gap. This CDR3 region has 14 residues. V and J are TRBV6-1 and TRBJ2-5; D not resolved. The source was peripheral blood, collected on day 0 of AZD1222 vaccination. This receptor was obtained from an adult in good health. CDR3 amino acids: CASSEYVTGETQYF. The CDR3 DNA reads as TGTGCCAGCAGTGAGTATGTGACCGGGGAGACCCAGTACTTC.